Sequencing of this T cell receptor beta chain was carried out in a study of blood T cells in healthy people across ages. The study, taken as a whole, reports: Because donor CMV status was unknown, expanded clonotype changes were possibly confounded.

This CDR3 comprises 17 residues. The V end lost 2 bases, the J end lost 9 bases, and 25 bases lay between the germline ends. Per germline, CDR1 SGHKS and CDR2 YYEKEE (reference sequence). A second about 6 to 12 cycle PCR used barcoded and J-beta primers. A single record per CDR3 protein comes from TCRdb applying MiXCR to the 5' RACE reads. Counted here are around 600,000 distinct CDR3 sequences, around half occurring once; the ten biggest clones make up 20% to 25%. The table lists this clonotype with a few counts. Antigen specificity is unknown. This chain links TRBV5-5 with TRBJ2-3, with TRBD2 as a possible D gene (5 bases). The clonotype originates from a man older than 75 in good health. Sequencing was done on a sample of blood. CDR3 coding DNA: TGTGCCAGCAGCTTAAACGAGGAACGGGAAGGCGGATTCACGCAGTATTTT. This sequence encodes CASSLNEEREGGFTQYF.